This T cell receptor beta chain stems from a study of blood T cell repertoires in COVID-19. As for the study in general: The origin of the acute and convalescent COVID-19 samples was the United States, Italy and Spain. Sample material is recorded as cDNA or gDNA derived from T cells, B-cell-depleted T cells, or PBMCs.

In the original analysis: Estimation of nucleated cell counts was performed using reference gene primer amplification. The repertoire was sequenced with immunoSEQ multiplex PCR; TCRdb's copy has only in-frame clones and lacks some. V and J calls and clone size are as listed in that table; D and trimming were resolved from the DNA. The sample yields 180,000 or so clones, 85% to 90% seen once. The clonotype originates from a woman aged 25 to 45 with active or convalescent COVID-19. Sequences were obtained from peripheral blood.

In nucleotides, the CDR3 is TGTGCCAGCAGCCACCGACTAGCGAGGGTAGATACGCAGTATTTT. It encodes CASSHRLARVDTQYF. V is TRBV3-1 (or the pseudogene TRBV3-2) and J is TRBJ2-3, with 8 bases identical to TRBD2. The CDR3 is made up of 15 amino acids. With 3 bases clipped from V and 5 bases from J, the junction kept 7 bases outside the gene matches. Germline lookup yields CDR1 LGHDT and CDR2 YNNKEL (reference sequence).